The sequence of this TCR beta chain was determined in a study of cytomegalovirus exposure and HLA in healthy donors. About the study: The platform used for the 120 or so validation repertoires matched that of the 500 to 850 first-cohort repertoires, a later analysis reported. General study findings and limits: It was 150 to 200 TCR beta chains that were listed as cytomegalovirus-associated.

The CDR3 sequence is 15 residues long. Looked up from germline, CDR1 is MNHEY and CDR2 is SMNVEV (reference sequence). The junction had 3 bases not matched to a gene; V was cut back by 6 bases and J by 0 bases. Assay used: immunoSEQ multiplex PCR; TCRdb lists only in-frame clones, some missing. In the table there are over 200,000 clones, 83% of which are singletons. On this clone itself: Its antigen is unidentified.

The sequencing sample was made of PBMCs. This receptor was taken from a woman younger than 35 in good health and CMV-seronegative. This chain uses TRBV27 with TRBJ2-1; 9 nucleotides match TRBD2. The CDR3 coding sequence is TGTGCCAGCAGCCGTAGCGGGGGCTCCTACAATGAGCAGTTCTTC. This codes for CASSRSGGSYNEQFF.